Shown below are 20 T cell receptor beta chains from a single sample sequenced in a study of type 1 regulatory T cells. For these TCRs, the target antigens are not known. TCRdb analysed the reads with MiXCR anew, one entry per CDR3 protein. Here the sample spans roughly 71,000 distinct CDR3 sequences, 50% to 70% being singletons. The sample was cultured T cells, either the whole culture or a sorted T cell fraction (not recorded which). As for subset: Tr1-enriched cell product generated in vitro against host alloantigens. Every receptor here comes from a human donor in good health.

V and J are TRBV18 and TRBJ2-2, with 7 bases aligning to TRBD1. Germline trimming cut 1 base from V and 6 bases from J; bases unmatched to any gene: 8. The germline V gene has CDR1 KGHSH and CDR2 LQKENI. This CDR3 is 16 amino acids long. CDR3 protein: CASSPQQGRESGELFF. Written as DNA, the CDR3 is TGTGCCAGCTCACCACAACAGGGGCGAGAATCCGGGGAGCTGTTTTTT. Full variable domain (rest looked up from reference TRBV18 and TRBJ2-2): NAGVMQNPRHLVRRRGQEARLRCSPMKGHSHVYWYRQLPEEGLKFMVYLQKENIIDESGMPKERFSAEFPKEGPSILRIQQVVRGDSAAYFCASSPQQGRESGELFFGEGSRLTVL.

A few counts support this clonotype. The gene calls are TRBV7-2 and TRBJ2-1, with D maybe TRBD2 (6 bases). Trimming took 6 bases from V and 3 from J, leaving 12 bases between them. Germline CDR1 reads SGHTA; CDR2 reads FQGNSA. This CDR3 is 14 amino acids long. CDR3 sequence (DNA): TGTGCCAGCAGACCGGGACTTGGCTACAATGAGCAGTTCTTC. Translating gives CASRPGLGYNEQFF.

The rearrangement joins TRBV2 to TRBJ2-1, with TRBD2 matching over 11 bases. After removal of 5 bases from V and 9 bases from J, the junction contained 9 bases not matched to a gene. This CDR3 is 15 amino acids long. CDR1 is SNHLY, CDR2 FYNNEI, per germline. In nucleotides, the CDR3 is TGTGCCAGCAGTCTACTAGCGGGAGAAATCGGTGAGCAGTTCTTC. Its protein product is CASSLLAGEIGEQFF.

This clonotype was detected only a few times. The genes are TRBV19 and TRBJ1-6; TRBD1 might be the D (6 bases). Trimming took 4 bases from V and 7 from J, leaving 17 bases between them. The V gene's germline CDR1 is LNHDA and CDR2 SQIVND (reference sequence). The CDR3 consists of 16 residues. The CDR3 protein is CASSSRRQVENSPLHF. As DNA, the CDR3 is TGTGCCAGTAGTAGCCGAAGACAGGTTGAGAATTCACCCCTCCACTTT. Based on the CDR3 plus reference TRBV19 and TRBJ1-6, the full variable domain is DGGITQSPKYLFRKEGQNVTLSCEQNLNHDAMYWYRQDPGQGLRLIYYSQIVNDFQKGDIAEGYSVSREKKESFPLTVTSAQKNPTAFYLCASSSRRQVENSPLHFGNGTRLTVT.

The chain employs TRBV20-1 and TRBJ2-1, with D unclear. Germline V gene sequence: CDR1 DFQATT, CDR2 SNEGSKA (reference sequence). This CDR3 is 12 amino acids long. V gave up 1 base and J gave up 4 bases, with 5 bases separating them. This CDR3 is CSARGSYNEQFF. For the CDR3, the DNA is TGCAGTGCTAGAGGGTCTTACAATGAGCAGTTCTTC.

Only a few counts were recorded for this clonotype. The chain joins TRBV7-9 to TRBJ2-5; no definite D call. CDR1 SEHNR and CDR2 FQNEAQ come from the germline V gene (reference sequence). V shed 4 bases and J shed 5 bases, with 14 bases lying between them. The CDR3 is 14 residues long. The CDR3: CASSSALFRETQYF. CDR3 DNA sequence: TGTGCCAGCAGCTCCGCCCTCTTTAGGGAGACCCAGTACTTC.

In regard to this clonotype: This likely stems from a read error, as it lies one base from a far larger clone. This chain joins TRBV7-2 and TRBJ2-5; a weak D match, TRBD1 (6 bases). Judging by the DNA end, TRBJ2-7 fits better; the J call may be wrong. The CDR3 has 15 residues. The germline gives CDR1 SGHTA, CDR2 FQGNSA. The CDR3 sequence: CASSLGGHYSYEQYV. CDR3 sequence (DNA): TGTGCCAGCAGCTTAGGGGGACATTACTCCTACGAGCAGTACGTC.

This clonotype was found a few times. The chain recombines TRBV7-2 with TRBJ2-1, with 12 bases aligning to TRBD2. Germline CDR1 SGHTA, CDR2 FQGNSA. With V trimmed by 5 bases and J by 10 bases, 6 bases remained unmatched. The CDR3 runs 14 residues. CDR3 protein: CASSPTSGRPEQFF. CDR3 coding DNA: TGTGCCAGCAGCCCAACTAGCGGGAGGCCGGAGCAGTTCTTC.

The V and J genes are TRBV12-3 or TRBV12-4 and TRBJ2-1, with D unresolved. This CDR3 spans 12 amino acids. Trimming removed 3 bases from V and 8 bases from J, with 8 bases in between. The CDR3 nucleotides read TGTGCCAGCAGTTTCGCAGACGATGAGCAGTTCTTC. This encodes CASSFADDEQFF.

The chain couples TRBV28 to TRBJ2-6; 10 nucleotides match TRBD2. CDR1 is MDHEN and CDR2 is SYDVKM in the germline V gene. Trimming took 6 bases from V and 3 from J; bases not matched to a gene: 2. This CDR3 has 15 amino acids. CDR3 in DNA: TGTGCCAGCAGACCTAGCGGGAGTGGGGCCAACGTCCTGACTTTC. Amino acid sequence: CASRPSGSGANVLTF.

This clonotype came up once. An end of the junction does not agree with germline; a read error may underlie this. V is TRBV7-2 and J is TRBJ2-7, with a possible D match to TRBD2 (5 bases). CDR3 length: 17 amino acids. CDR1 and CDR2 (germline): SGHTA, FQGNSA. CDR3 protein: CASSVAPRTPSPYEQYF. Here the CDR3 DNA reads TGTGCCAGCAGCGTAGCCCCTAGGACTCCGAGTCCCTACGAGCAGTACTTC.

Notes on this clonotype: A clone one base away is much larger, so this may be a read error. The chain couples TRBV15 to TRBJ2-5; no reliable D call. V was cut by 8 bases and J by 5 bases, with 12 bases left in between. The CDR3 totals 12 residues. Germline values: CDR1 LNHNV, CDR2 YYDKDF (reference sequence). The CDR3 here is CATCQLRETQYF. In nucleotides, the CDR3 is TGTGCCACCTGCCAGCTTCGGGAGACCCAGTACTTC.

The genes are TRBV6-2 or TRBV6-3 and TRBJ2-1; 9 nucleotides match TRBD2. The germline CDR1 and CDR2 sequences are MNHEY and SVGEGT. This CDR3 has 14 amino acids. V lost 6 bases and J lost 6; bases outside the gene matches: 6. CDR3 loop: CASRVSGRSNEQFF. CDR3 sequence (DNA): TGTGCCAGCAGGGTCAGCGGGAGGTCCAATGAGCAGTTCTTC.

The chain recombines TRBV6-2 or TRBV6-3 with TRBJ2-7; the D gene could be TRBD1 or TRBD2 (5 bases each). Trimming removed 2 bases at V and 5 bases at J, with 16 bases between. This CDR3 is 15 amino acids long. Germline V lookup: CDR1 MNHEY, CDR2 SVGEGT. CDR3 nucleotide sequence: TGTGCCAGCAGTTACGAGTTGAGGGGCAGGAACGAGCAGTACTTC. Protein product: CASSYELRGRNEQYF.

CDR3 in amino acids: CASSARTSGSQDTQYF. CDR3 nucleotide sequence: TGTGCCAGCAGCGCCAGGACTAGCGGGTCGCAGGATACGCAGTATTTT. The chain links TRBV21-1 to TRBJ2-3; the table's TRBD2 call for D was not verified on the DNA. TRBV21-1 constitutes a pseudogene. This CDR3 contains 16 residues.

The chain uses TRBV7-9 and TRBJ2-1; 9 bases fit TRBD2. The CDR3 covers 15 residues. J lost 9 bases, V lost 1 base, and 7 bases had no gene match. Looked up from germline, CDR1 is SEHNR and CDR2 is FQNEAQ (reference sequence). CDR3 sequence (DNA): TGTGCCAGCAGCTTAGTGGGACTAGCAGGGAGTGAGCAGTTCTTC. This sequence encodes CASSLVGLAGSEQFF.

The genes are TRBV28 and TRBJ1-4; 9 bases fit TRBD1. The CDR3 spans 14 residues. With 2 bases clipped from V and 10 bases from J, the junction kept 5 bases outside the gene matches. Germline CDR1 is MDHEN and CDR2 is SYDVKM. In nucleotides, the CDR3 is TGTGCCAGCAGTTTACCGGGACAGGGCGTAAAACTGTTTTTT. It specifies CASSLPGQGVKLFF.

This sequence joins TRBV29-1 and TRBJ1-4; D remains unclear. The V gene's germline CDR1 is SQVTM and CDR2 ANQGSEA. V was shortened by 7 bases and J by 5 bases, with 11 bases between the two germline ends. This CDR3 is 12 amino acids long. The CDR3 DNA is TGCAGCGCCCACCGGGAAAATGAAAAACTGTTTTTT. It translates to CSAHRENEKLFF.

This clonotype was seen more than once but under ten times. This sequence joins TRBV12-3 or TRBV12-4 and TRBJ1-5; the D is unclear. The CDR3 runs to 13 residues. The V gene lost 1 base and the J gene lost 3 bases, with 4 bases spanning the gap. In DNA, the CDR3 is TGTGCCAGCAGTTTAGGACCCAATCAGCCCCAGCATTTT. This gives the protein CASSLGPNQPQHF.

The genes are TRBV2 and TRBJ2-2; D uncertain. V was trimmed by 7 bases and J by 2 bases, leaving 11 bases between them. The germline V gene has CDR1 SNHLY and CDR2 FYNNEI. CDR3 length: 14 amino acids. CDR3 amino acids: CASNRRANTGELFF. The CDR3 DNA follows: TGTGCCAGCAATAGACGGGCTAACACCGGGGAGCTGTTTTTT.